This TCR beta chain is from a study of CD8 T cells in ankylosing spondylitis. Concerning this clonotype itself: Its antigen is as yet unknown.

With molecular barcodes, quantitative 5'-RACE was used to make the TCR beta libraries. TCRdb processed the 5' RACE reads anew with MiXCR; each CDR3 protein has one entry. The data hold under 250,000 distinct CDR3 sequences, with more than 5.5% observed a single time. From germline, CDR1 is MNHEY and CDR2 SVGEGT. V trimming: 2 bases; J trimming: 7 bases; junction bases outside the gene matches: 7. This CDR3 has 15 residues. Study-level findings and limits: Characteristic of ankylosing spondylitis blood, it appeared, was a TCR beta motif comprising several highly homologous variants.

The rearrangement joins TRBV6-2 or TRBV6-3 to TRBJ2-3, with 9 nucleotides matching TRBD2. The sequence was collected from a male donor with ankylosing spondylitis. What was sequenced was blood, either unsorted or a sorted T cell fraction (not recorded which). The CDR3 sequence: CASSYGAGGLNTQYF. The CDR3 region has the DNA TGTGCCAGCAGTTACGGAGCGGGGGGCTTAAATACGCAGTATTTT.